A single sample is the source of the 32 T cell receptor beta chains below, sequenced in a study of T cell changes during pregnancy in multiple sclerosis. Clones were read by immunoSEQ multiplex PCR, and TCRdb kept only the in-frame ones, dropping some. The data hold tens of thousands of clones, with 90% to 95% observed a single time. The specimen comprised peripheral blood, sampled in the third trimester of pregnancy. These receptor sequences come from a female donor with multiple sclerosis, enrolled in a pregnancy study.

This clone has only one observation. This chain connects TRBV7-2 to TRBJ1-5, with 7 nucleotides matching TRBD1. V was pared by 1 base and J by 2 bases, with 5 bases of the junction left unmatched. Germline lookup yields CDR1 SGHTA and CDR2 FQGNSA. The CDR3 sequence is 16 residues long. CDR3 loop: CASSLEGGRGNQPQHF. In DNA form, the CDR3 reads TGTGCCAGCAGCTTAGAAGGGGGCCGGGGCAATCAGCCCCAGCATTTT.

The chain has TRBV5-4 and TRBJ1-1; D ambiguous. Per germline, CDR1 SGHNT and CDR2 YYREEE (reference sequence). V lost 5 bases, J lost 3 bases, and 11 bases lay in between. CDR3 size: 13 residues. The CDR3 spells CASSLLPDTEAFF. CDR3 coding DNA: TGTGCCAGCAGTTTGTTGCCGGACACTGAAGCTTTCTTT.

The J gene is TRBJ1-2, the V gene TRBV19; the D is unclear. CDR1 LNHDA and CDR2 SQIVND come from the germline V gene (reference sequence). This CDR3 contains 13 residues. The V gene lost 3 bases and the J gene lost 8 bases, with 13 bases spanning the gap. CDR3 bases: TGTGCCAGTAGTATGGCGAGGAGGAGGGGCTACACCTTC. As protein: CASSMARRRGYTF.

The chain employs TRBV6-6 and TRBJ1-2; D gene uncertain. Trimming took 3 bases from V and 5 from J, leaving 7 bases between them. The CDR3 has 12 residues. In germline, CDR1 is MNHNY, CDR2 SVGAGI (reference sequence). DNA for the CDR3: TGTGCCAGCAGTTATAGAGAGTATGGCTACACCTTC. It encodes CASSYREYGYTF.

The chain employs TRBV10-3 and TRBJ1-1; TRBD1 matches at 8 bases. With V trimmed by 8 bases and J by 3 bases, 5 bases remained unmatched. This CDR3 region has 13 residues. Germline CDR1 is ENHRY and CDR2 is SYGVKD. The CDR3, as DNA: TGTGCCATCTCCTCGGACAGGGACACTGAAGCTTTCTTT. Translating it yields CAISSDRDTEAFF.

The CDR3 bases are TGTGCCAGCAGCTCGCGACTAGCGGGAGGGCAGTTCTTC. This codes for CASSSRLAGGQFF. The chain is built from TRBV13 and TRBJ2-1; 13 bases match TRBD2. J was trimmed by 12 bases and V by 4 bases; bases with no gene match: 3. Looked up from germline, CDR1 is PRHDT and CDR2 is FYEKMQ (reference sequence). CDR3 length: 13 residues.

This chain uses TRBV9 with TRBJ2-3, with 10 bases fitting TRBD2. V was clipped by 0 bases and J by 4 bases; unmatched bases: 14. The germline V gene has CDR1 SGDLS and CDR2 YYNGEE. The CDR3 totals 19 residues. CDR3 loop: CASSVGIGVTSGTPDTQYF. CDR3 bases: TGTGCCAGCAGCGTAGGAATCGGGGTTACTAGCGGGACCCCAGATACGCAGTATTTT.

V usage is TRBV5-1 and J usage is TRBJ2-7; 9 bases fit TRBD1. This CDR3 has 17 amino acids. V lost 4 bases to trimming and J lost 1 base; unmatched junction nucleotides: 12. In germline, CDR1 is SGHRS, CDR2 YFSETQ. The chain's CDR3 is CASSLDRWTGASYEQYF. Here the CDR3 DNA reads TGCGCCAGCAGCCTGGATCGATGGACAGGGGCGTCCTACGAGCAGTACTTC.

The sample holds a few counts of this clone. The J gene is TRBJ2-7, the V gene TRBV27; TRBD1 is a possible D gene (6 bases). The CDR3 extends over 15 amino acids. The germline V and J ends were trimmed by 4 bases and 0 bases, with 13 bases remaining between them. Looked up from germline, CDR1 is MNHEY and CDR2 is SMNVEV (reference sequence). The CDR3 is CASSSGHPSSYEQYF. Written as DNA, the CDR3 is TGTGCCAGCAGTTCGGGACACCCGAGCTCCTACGAGCAGTACTTC.

The CDR3 loop reads CASSSPGLAATNYNEQFF. CDR3 bases: TGTGCCAGCAGCTCCCCGGGACTAGCGGCAACAAACTACAATGAGCAGTTCTTC. J is TRBJ2-1 and V is TRBV5-4; 11 nucleotides line up with TRBD2. Losses at the gene ends were 3 bases for V and 3 bases for J; bases not matched to a gene: 11. Germline values: CDR1 SGHNT, CDR2 YYREEE (reference sequence). There are 18 residues in the CDR3.

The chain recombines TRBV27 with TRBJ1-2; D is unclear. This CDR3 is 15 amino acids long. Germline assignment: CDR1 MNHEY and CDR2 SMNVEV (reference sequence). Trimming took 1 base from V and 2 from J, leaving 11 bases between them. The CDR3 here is CASSLFVGSNYGYTF. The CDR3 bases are TGTGCCAGCAGTTTATTTGTCGGGAGCAACTATGGCTACACCTTC.

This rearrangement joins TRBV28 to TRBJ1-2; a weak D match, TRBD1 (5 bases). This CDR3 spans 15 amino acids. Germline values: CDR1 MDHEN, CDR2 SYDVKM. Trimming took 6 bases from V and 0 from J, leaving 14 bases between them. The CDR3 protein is CASSARGEANYGYTF. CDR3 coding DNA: TGTGCCAGCAGCGCGCGGGGGGAGGCTAACTATGGCTACACCTTC.

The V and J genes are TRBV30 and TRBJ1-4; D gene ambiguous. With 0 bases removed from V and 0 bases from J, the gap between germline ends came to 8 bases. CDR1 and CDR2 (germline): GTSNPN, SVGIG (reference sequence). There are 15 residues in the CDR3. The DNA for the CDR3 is TGTGCCTGGAGTGTGTCCCTTGCAACTAATGAAAAACTGTTTTTT. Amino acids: CAWSVSLATNEKLFF. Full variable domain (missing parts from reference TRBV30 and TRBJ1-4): SQTIHQWPATLVQPVGSPLSLECTVEGTSNPNLYWYRQAAGRGLQLLFYSVGIGQISSEVPQNLSASRPQDRQFILSSKKLLLSDSGFYLCAWSVSLATNEKLFFGSGTQLSVL.

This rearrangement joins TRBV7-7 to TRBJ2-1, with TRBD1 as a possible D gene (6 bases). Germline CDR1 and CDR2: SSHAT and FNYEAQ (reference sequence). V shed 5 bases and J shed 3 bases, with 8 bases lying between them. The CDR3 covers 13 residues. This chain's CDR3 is CASSADSYNEQFF. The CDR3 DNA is TGTGCCAGCAGCGCGGACAGCTACAATGAGCAGTTCTTC. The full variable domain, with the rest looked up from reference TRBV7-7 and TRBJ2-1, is GAGVSQSPRYKVTKRGQDVTLRCDPISSHATLYWYQQALGQGPEFLTYFNYEAQPDKSGLPSDRFSAERPEGSISTLTIQRTEQRDSAMYRCASSADSYNEQFFGPGTRLTVL.

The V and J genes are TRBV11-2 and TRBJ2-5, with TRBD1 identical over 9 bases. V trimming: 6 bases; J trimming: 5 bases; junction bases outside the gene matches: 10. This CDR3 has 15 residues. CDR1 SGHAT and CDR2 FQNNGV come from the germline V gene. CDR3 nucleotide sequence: TGTGCCAGCAGGTGGATCGGGACAGGGTTGGAGACCCAGTACTTC. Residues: CASRWIGTGLETQYF.

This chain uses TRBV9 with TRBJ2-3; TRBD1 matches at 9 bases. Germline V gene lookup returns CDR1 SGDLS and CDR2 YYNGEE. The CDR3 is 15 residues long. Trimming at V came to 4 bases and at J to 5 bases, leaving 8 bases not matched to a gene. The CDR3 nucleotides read TGTGCCAGCAGCCGAGGGACAGGGAGGGGAGATACGCAGTATTTT. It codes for CASSRGTGRGDTQYF.

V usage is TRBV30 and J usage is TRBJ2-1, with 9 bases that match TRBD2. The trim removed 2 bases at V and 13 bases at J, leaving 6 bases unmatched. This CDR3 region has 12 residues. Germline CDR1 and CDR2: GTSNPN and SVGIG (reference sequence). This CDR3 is CAWSMAGGPQFF. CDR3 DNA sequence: TGTGCCTGGAGTATGGCGGGGGGGCCTCAGTTCTTC.

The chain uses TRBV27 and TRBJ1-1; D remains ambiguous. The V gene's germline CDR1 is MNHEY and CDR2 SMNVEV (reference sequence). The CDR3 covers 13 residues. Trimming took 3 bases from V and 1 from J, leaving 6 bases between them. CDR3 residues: CASSFSENTEAFF. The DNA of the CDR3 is TGTGCCAGCAGTTTTAGCGAGAACACTGAAGCTTTCTTT.

The CDR3 spells CASSWQRASGVPSTDTQYF. The CDR3 DNA reads TGTGCCAGCAGCTGGCAAAGGGCTAGCGGAGTTCCTAGCACAGATACGCAGTATTTT. This rearrangement joins TRBV7-2 to TRBJ2-3; 7 bases match TRBD2. This CDR3 has 19 amino acids. Germline V gene data show CDR1 as SGHTA and CDR2 as FQGNSA. V trimming: 4 bases; J trimming: 0 bases; junction bases outside the gene matches: 16.

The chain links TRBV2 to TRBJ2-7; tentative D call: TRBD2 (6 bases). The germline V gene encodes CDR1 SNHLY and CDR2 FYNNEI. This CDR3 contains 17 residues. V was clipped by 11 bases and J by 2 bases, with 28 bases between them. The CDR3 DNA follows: TGTGCCGGAAGGGACTCCCCGTACTCGATTGCGGCCTACGAGCAGTACTTC. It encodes CAGRDSPYSIAAYEQYF.

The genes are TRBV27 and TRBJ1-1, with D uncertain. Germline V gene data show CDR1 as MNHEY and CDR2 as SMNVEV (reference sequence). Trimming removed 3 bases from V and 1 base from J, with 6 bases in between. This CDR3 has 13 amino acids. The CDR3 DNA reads TGTGCCAGCAGTTTCTCCCCGAACACTGAAGCTTTCTTT. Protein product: CASSFSPNTEAFF.

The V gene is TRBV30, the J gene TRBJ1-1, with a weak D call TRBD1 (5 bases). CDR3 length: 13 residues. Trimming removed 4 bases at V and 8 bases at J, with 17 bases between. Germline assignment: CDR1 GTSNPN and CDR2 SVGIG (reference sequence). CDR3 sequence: CAWTRDRGGEAFF. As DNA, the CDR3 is TGTGCCTGGACGAGGGATCGTGGGGGGGAAGCTTTCTTT.

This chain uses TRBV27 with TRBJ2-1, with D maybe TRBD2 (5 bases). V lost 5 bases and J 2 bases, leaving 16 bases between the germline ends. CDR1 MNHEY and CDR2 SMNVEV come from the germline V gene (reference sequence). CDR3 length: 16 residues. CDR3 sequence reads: CASSPSAGETYNEQFF. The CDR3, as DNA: TGTGCCAGCAGTCCCTCGGCGGGCGAGACCTACAATGAGCAGTTCTTC.

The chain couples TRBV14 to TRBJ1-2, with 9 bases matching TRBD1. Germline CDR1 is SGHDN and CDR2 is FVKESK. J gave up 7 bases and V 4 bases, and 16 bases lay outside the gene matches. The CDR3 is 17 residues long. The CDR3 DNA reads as TGTGCCAGCAGCCTCGTCGGGACAGGGCCGGCCCTTAGTGGCTACACCTTC. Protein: CASSLVGTGPALSGYTF.

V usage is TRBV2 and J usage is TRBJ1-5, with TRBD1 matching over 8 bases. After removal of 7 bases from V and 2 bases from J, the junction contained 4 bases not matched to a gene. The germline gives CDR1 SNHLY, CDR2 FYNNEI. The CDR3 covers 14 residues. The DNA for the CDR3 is TGTGCCAGCATGGGACAGGTCGGCAATCAGCCCCAGCATTTT. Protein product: CASMGQVGNQPQHF.

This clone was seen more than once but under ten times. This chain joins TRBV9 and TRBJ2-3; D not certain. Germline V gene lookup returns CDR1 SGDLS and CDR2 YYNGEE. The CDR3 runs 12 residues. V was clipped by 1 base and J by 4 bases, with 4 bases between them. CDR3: CASSVSADTQYF. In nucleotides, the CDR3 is TGTGCCAGCAGCGTAAGCGCAGATACGCAGTATTTT.

This CDR3 reads CASSFAAIERYYNEQFF. CDR3 coding DNA: TGCGCCAGCAGTTTTGCGGCCATTGAAAGATATTACAATGAGCAGTTCTTC. The chain links TRBV5-1 to TRBJ2-1; D remains ambiguous. This CDR3 contains 17 residues. Trimming took off 5 bases at V and 4 bases at J, with 22 bases between the two ends. Germline V CDR1 and CDR2: SGHRS, YFSETQ.

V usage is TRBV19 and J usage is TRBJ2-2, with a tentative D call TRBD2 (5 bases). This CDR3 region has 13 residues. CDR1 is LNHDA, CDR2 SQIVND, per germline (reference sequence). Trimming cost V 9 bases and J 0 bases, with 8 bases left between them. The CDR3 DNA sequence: TGTGCCAGCGGGGTTACGAACACCGGGGAGCTGTTTTTT. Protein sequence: CASGVTNTGELFF.

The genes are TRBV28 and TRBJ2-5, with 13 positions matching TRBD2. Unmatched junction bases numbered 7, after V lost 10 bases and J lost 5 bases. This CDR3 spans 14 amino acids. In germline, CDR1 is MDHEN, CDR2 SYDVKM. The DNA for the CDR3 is TGTGCCACCTATACTAGCGGGAGGGGGGAGACCCAGTACTTC. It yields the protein CATYTSGRGETQYF.

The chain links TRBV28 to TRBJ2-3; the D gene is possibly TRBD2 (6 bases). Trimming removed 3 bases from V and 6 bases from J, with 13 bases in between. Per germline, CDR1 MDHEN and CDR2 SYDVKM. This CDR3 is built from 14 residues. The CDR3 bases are TGTGCCAGCAGTTTCACACGGGGGTCCGATACGCAGTATTTT. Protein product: CASSFTRGSDTQYF.

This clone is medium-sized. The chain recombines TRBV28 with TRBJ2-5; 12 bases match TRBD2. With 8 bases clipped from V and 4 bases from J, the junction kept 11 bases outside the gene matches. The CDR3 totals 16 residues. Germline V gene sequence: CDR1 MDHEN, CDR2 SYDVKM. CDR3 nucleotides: TGTGCCAGCGAAGGGCTAGCGGGAGGGCCGCGAGAGACCCAGTACTTC. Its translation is CASEGLAGGPRETQYF.

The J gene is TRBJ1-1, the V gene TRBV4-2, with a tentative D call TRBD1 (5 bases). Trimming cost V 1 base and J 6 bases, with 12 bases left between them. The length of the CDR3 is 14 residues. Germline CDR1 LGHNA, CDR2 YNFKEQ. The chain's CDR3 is CASSQAGQGPEAFF. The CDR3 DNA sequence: TGTGCCAGCAGCCAAGCGGGTCAGGGCCCTGAAGCTTTCTTT.